One TCR beta chain is described in this entry. Its target antigen remains unknown. No much larger clone is present one base from it, and per-base qualities are unavailable. Library method: the immunoSEQ multiplex PCR assay. Sourced from immuneACCESS, this table was stored by TCRdb with only in-frame sequences that have V and J called. A share of the clones is absent; for the studies checked, an unresolved V gene accounts for under half, and the remainder has no known explanation. This sample comprises around 140,000 clones, 90% of them detected only once. Clones ranked in the top ten supply about 2.5% of the sample. These data are taken from a study of control samples from healthy donors and cancer patients (dated by TCRdb to the early 2020s). The germline V gene sets CDR1 to SGHTA and CDR2 to FQGNSA. Trimming removed 2 bases from V and 2 bases from J, leaving 9 bases between the germline ends. The CDR3 starts with the cysteine, ends with the phenylalanine, and has 14 residues. Only the CDR3 region is kept as DNA, spanning 42 bases read in frame from base 1.

The chain uses TRBV7-2 and TRBJ1-1, with an unclear D gene assignment. This receptor was taken from a man between 40 and 49 years old in good health. Sequenced material: blood. This receptor carries the CDR3 CASSLRHSNTEAFF. The sequenced DNA: TGTGCCAGCAGCTTAAGGCATAGTAACACTGAAGCTTTCTTT.